The entry below gives a single T cell receptor (beta chain) sequence along with its context. There is no known antigen for this receptor. Base-call qualities are not available, and no considerably larger clone is one nucleotide away. These data are taken from a study of T cell responses to AZD1222 COVID-19 vaccine (dated by TCRdb to the early 2020s). Study-level background: TCR sequencing covered roughly 230 trial participants: some 210 given two doses of AZD1222 and about 26 given two doses of MenACWY control vaccine. Trial participants were enrolled into age subgroups of 18-55, 56-69 and 70-plus years, which contained around 140, 26 and 57 TCR-sequenced participants, respectively.

Summary of the overall study and its limitations: After two AZD1222 doses, spike-specific TCR breadth and depth were significantly higher than at day 0 and than in MenACWY recipients. The 56-69-year group was small, and its depth increase did not reach significance, likely because of low power. The vaccine-associated CD4 TCRs covered the entire spike protein, and the dominant responses fell in regions 160-218 and 743-854. Reportedly, close to half of the unique spike-specific TCRs recognized epitopes lying outside the regions that are mutated in the B.1.351 and B.1.1.7 variants. Participants were mostly white British and included more females than males, and it was suggested by the authors that clonal diversity may have been underestimated. Because no samples from the day 14 peak response were available, repertoires could be characterized only after the peak T cell response. Conclusions about previously exposed vaccinees were limited because only six or seven AZD1222 recipients were SARS-CoV-2 seropositive at baseline.

CDR1 SGDLS and CDR2 YYNGEE were looked up in the germline V gene. V drops 2 bases and J drops 9 bases, leaving 15 bases in between. The CDR3 numbers 15 residues from cysteine through phenylalanine. This entry keeps only the CDR3 DNA: 45 bases, framed from base 1. The CDR3 regions of human TCRbeta chains were analyzed by immunosequencing. The source study handled its data this way. TCRs in the repertoires were compared against a reference library of SARS-CoV-2-specific TCRs that had been generated with the MIRA antigen-specificity platform. Breadth was defined as the fraction of unique TCRs that were SARS-CoV-2-associated, and depth was defined as the fraction of total T cells that were SARS-CoV-2-associated. Using the MIRA data, each spike-specific TCR was mapped to the spike region that the TCR reacts to and placed in a CD4 or CD8 class. Log10-transformed breadth and depth values were compared by one-way ANOVA with Sidak's multiple comparisons tests. TCRdb stores this immuneACCESS table with in-frame sequences only. Part of the clones is absent; in the studies checked, under half of the shortfall reflects unresolved V genes, and no reason is known for the rest. D and trimming were read from the DNA, whereas the V and J calls and clone size are those reported in that table. The sample data list under 150,000 clones, and about nine tenths of these were observed just once. The top ten clones comprise about 2.1% of the sample.

Taken with the paper, the label for time point translates to: about 28 days (+/-7) after the second vaccine dose. AZD1222 recipients given second doses at about 4 weeks or at about 12 weeks were pooled, since spike-specific TCR depth and breadth were not found to differ between the two schedules. Vaccinee samples were obtained from the UK trials COV001 and COV002, which included a single-blind randomized controlled phase 2/3 trial of AZD1222 (ChAdOx1 nCoV-19) in healthy adults. Trial participant PBMC samples were collected at day 0 and day 28 after the second dose for TCRbeta chain sequencing. Sequencing used peripheral blood, obtained 28 days after the second AZD1222 dose. This receptor chain uses TRBV9 and TRBJ1-6, with no confidently assigned D gene. The source of this sequence is an adult who received the AZD1222 COVID-19 vaccine. DNA sequence: TGTGCCAGCAGCGTGAGGGCGGCATCGGGTTCACCCCTCCACTTT. Protein translation: CASSVRAASGSPLHF. With the rest looked up from the reference TRBV9 and TRBJ1-6 genes rather than sequenced, the full variable domain is DSGVTQTPKHLITATGQRVTLRCSPRSGDLSVYWYQQSLDQGLQFLIQYYNGEERAKGNILERFSAQQFPDLHSELNLSSLELGDSALYFCASSVRAASGSPLHFGNGTRLTVT.